Listed below are T cell receptor beta chains from one sample, sequenced in a study of CD8+ T cells in alopecia areata. Profiling relied on immunoSEQ multiplex PCR, and the TCRdb table lists in-frame clones only, not all of them. The data hold some 200,000 clones, with 60% to 70% observed a single time. The specimen was CD4+ T cells sorted from blood, collected at week 4, from a patient treated with tofacitinib. All receptors come from a human donor with alopecia areata. Both conserved end residues are part of each CDR3. D genes are given only for firm matches. Not every row has a clone size; where given, it reads once, few, many or a size class.

D gene	V gene	J gene	clone size	CDR3 protein	CDR3 DNA
TRBD1	TRBV2	TRBJ1-1	.	CASRTGAANTEASF	TGTGCCAGCAGAACAGGGGCGGCGAACACTGAAGCTTCCTTT
.	TRBV10-3	TRBJ1-6	once	CAISAGDRNNSPLHF	TGTGCCATCAGTGCGGGAGACAGGAACAATTCACCCCTCCACTTT
.	TRBV5-1	TRBJ1-1	few	CASSHQENTEAFF	TGCGCCAGCAGTCATCAGGAGAACACTGAAGCTTTCTTT
.	TRBV9	TRBJ2-5	.	CARKRGKGEETQYF	TGTGCCAGAAAGAGAGGGAAAGGGGAGGAGACCCAGTACTTC
TRBD1	TRBV2	TRBJ1-1	.	CASSADRGRTEAFF	TGTGCCAGCAGTGCGGACAGGGGGCGGACTGAAGCTTTCTTT
.	TRBV18	TRBJ2-7	.	CASSPGGGEQYF	TGTGCCAGCTCCCCAGGAGGGGGCGAGCAGTACTTC
.	TRBV25-1	TRBJ1-2	once	CASSETAFNYGYTF	TGTGCCAGCAGTGAGACAGCCTTTAACTATGGCTACACCTTC
TRBD1	TRBV27	TRBJ1-5	few	CASSEQGVIQPQHF	TGTGCCAGCAGTGAACAGGGGGTCATTCAGCCCCAGCATTTT
TRBD2	TRBV4-3	TRBJ2-1	.	CASSQGLAGGRGSYNEQFF	TGCGCCAGCAGCCAAGGTCTAGCGGGGGGGCGTGGCTCCTACAATGAGCAGTTCTTC
.	TRBV29-1	TRBJ1-5	.	CSVAGGRSNQPQHF	TGCAGCGTTGCGGGGGGCAGAAGCAATCAGCCCCAGCATTTT
.	TRBV29-1	TRBJ2-2	.	CSVGRQGLTGELFF	TGCAGCGTTGGCCGGCAGGGGCTAACCGGGGAGCTGTTTTTT
.	TRBV20-1	TRBJ2-3	few	CSAPRGDTQYF	TGCAGTGCTCCCAGGGGAGATACGCAGTATTTT
.	TRBV6-5	TRBJ2-7	.	CASKDISSYEQYF	TGTGCCAGCAAGGACATCAGCTCCTACGAGCAGTACTTC
TRBD1	TRBV25-1	TRBJ1-6	.	CASSDSRGLSPLHF	TGTGCCAGCAGTGATTCCAGGGGGCTATCACCCCTCCACTTT
.	TRBV4-1	TRBJ2-4	few	CASSQVGRGSKNIQYF	TGCGCCAGCAGCCAAGTAGGAAGGGGTTCCAAAAACATTCAGTACTTC
TRBD2	TRBV19	TRBJ2-7	.	CASTASGLASYEQYF	TGTGCCAGTACCGCTAGCGGGTTGGCGTCCTACGAGCAGTACTTC
TRBD1	TRBV4-1	TRBJ2-7	once	CASSQPRDRGYEQYF	TGCGCCAGCAGCCAACCCCGGGACAGGGGTTACGAGCAGTACTTC
.	TRBV29-1	TRBJ1-1	.	CSVHRIMNTEAFF	TGCAGCGTGCACAGGATCATGAACACTGAAGCTTTCTTT
TRBD2	TRBV5-6	TRBJ2-3	.	CASSTWTSRADTQYF	TGTGCCAGCAGCACCTGGACTAGCAGGGCAGATACGCAGTATTTT
.	TRBV19	TRBJ1-5	once	CASSNDRLNQPQHF	TGTGCCAGTAGTAACGACAGACTAAATCAGCCCCAGCATTTT
TRBD1	TRBV7-3	TRBJ1-1	.	CASSSDRDTEAFF	TGTGCCAGCAGCTCGGACAGGGACACTGAAGCTTTCTTT
TRBD1	TRBV29-1	TRBJ2-7	.	CSVESGAGQGKEQYF	TGCAGCGTTGAAAGTGGTGCGGGACAGGGGAAGGAGCAGTACTTC
TRBD2	TRBV27	TRBJ2-1	.	CASSLIGGGALVNEQFF	TGTGCCAGCAGTTTAATAGGCGGGGGGGCGTTAGTTAATGAGCAGTTCTTC
.	TRBV28	TRBJ1-2	.	CAVDNRGGYGYTF	TGTGCAGTGGACAATAGGGGAGGCTATGGCTACACCTTC
.	TRBV2	TRBJ1-2	.	CASSVSGGRGGGYTF	TGTGCCAGCAGTGTATCGGGCGGTCGAGGGGGTGGCTACACCTTC
.	TRBV7-8	TRBJ1-1	few	CASSFSATGRNTEAFF	TGTGCCAGCAGCTTCAGCGCGACGGGACGGAACACTGAAGCTTTCTTT
.	TRBV5-1	TRBJ1-1	.	CASSLGQGKDTEAFF	TGCGCCAGCAGCTTAGGCCAGGGGAAGGACACTGAAGCTTTCTTT
.	TRBV30	TRBJ1-5	.	CAWKGPNQPQHF	TGTGCCTGGAAGGGCCCAAATCAGCCCCAGCATTTT
.	TRBV13	TRBJ2-2	.	CASNTGAGTNTGELFF	TGTGCCAGCAACACCGGGGCGGGTACGAACACCGGGGAGCTGTTTTTT
.	TRBV10-3	TRBJ2-3	.	CAISARDTQYF	TGTGCCATCAGTGCGCGAGATACGCAGTATTTT